The 22 T cell receptor beta chains reported below all come from one sample, sequenced in a study of regulatory T cells in long-lasting Graves disease. Library construction for TCR beta used iRepertoire HTBI primers and Arm-PCR of CDR3 regions. TCRdb independently ran MiXCR on the multiplex PCR reads; one entry per CDR3 protein. Here the sample spans 700,000 or so distinct CDR3 sequences, 30% being singletons. The time point: persistent/refractory GD, antithyroid drugs over 5 years with positive TRAb. PBMC-extracted RNA yielded the TCR library. Sample: peripheral blood mononuclear cells (PBMCs), taken when the disease was refractory, from a patient treated with antithyroid drugs. The receptors derive from a female donor with Graves disease.

The chain joins TRBV19 to TRBJ1-1, with TRBD1 identical over 10 bases. Unmatched junction bases numbered 8, after V lost 10 bases and J lost 6 bases. The germline V gene encodes CDR1 LNHDA and CDR2 SQIVND (reference sequence). The CDR3 length is 13 residues. For the CDR3, the DNA is TGTGCCACCTTTGACAGGGGGCGGTCTGAAGCTTTCTTT. As protein: CATFDRGRSEAFF.

CDR3 nucleotide sequence: TGTGCCAGCAGCCCCATCTACCGGGACAGTACCTCTGGGGCCAACGTCCTGACTTTC. Protein product: CASSPIYRDSTSGANVLTF. The rearrangement uses TRBV7-9 and TRBJ2-6; 7 nucleotides line up with TRBD1. The CDR3 has 19 amino acids. V trimming: 5 bases; J trimming: 0 bases; junction bases outside the gene matches: 13. CDR1 is SEHNR and CDR2 is FQNEAQ in the germline V gene (reference sequence). Full variable domain (missing parts from reference TRBV7-9 and TRBJ2-6): DTGVSQNPRHKITKRGQNVTFRCDPISEHNRLYWYRQTLGQGPEFLTYFQNEAQLEKSRLLSDRFSAERPKGSFSTLEIQRTEQGDSAMYLCASSPIYRDSTSGANVLTFGAGSRLTVL.

This chain links TRBV18 with TRBJ2-5; 11 bases agree with TRBD2. Unmatched junction bases numbered 5, after V lost 0 bases and J lost 2 bases. This CDR3 has 17 amino acids. Per the germline V gene, CDR1 is KGHSH and CDR2 is LQKENI. The CDR3 loop reads CASSPPGLAETQETQYF. In nucleotides, the CDR3 is TGTGCCAGCTCACCACCGGGACTAGCGGAGACTCAAGAGACCCAGTACTTC.

This clonotype was seen at least ten times. This rearrangement joins TRBV2 to TRBJ1-3; D call uncertain. CDR1 is SNHLY and CDR2 is FYNNEI in the germline V gene. Trimming removed 2 bases from V and 0 bases from J, with 11 bases in between. The CDR3 loop spans 16 amino acids. The CDR3 loop is CASSEKGRFSGNTIYF. The CDR3 DNA is TGTGCCAGCAGTGAAAAGGGTAGATTCTCTGGAAACACCATATATTTT. Drawing the rest from reference TRBV2 and TRBJ1-3, the complete variable domain is EPEVTQTPSHQVTQMGQEVILRCVPISNHLYFYWYRQILGQKVEFLVSFYNNEISEKSEIFDDQFSVERPDGSNFTLKIRSTKLEDSAMYFCASSEKGRFSGNTIYFGEGSWLTVV.

This clonotype turned up a few times. The V gene is TRBV5-1, the J gene TRBJ1-1; D gene ambiguous. Germline lookup yields CDR1 SGHRS and CDR2 YFSETQ. The CDR3 has 15 amino acids. Trimming left V 0 bases short and J 1 base short, with 10 bases between. The CDR3 DNA follows: TGCGCCAGCAGCTTGGGCCTCGGGTCGAACACTGAAGCTTTCTTT. Its translation: CASSLGLGSNTEAFF. The full variable domain, in which reference TRBV5-1 and TRBJ1-1 provide the parts outside the CDR3, is KAGVTQTPRYLIKTRGQQVTLSCSPISGHRSVSWYQQTPGQGLQFLFEYFSETQRNKGNFPGRFSGRQFSNSRSEMNVSTLELGDSALYLCASSLGLGSNTEAFFGQGTRLTVV.

This clonotype was seen only a few times. The V and J genes are TRBV4-1 and TRBJ1-6; D perhaps matches TRBD1 (6 bases). The germline V gene encodes CDR1 MGHRA and CDR2 YSYEKL. The CDR3 covers 14 residues. V was clipped by 1 base and J by 10 bases, with 11 bases between them. The CDR3 spells CASSQVQGTSPLHF. Here the CDR3 DNA reads TGCGCCAGCAGCCAAGTACAGGGAACATCACCCCTCCACTTT.

This clonotype was seen only a few times. The chain uses TRBV7-9 and TRBJ2-7; 7 bases match TRBD2. Germline V gives CDR1 SEHNR, CDR2 FQNEAQ (reference sequence). The CDR3 spans 16 residues. Trimming removed 5 bases from V and 0 bases from J; junction bases left unmatched: 10. CDR3 nucleotides: TGTGCCAGCAGCGCAGAGGGACTACACGGCTCCTACGAGCAGTACTTC. Its translation: CASSAEGLHGSYEQYF.

This clonotype came up a few times. The rearrangement joins TRBV15 to TRBJ1-2; 11 bases agree with TRBD1. The ends lost 3 bases at V and 7 bases at J; junction bases unmatched: 10. This CDR3 is 16 amino acids long. The V gene's germline CDR1 is LNHNV and CDR2 YYDKDF (reference sequence). CDR3 sequence: CATSSRGFGQGAGYTF. CDR3 sequence (DNA): TGTGCCACCAGCAGCCGTGGTTTTGGACAGGGGGCTGGCTACACCTTC. Full variable domain (outside the CDR3, taken from reference TRBV15 and TRBJ1-2): DAMVIQNPRYQVTQFGKPVTLSCSQTLNHNVMYWYQQKSSQAPKLLFHYYDKDFNNEADTPDNFQSRRPNTSFCFLDIRSPGLGDTAMYLCATSSRGFGQGAGYTFGSGTRLTVV.

This clonotype was picked up many times. This chain connects TRBV2 to TRBJ1-4, with D possibly matching TRBD1 (5 bases). CDR3 size: 14 residues. Germline V gene sequence: CDR1 SNHLY, CDR2 FYNNEI. V lost 3 bases, J lost 1 base, and 6 bases lay in between. DNA for the CDR3: TGTGCCAGCAGTGATGGACAAACTAATGAAAAACTGTTTTTT. Translated, it gives CASSDGQTNEKLFF.

This chain connects TRBV9 to TRBJ1-2, with TRBD1 matching 7 bases. After removal of 0 bases from V and 4 bases from J, the junction contained 6 bases not matched to a gene. Germline CDR1 SGDLS, CDR2 YYNGEE. This CDR3 is 15 amino acids long. The CDR3 DNA reads as TGTGCCAGCAGCGTAGGACAGGGAGTTGTCTATGGCTACACCTTC. Its protein product is CASSVGQGVVYGYTF.

This sequence joins TRBV5-1 and TRBJ1-5, with a tentative D call TRBD1 (6 bases). Germline CDR1 SGHRS, CDR2 YFSETQ. Trimming removed 3 bases at V and 1 base at J, with 11 bases between. This CDR3 spans 15 amino acids. CDR3 in amino acids: CASSWGGRSNQPQHF. The CDR3 coding sequence is TGCGCCAGCAGCTGGGGGGGCCGGAGCAATCAGCCCCAGCATTTT. Complete variable domain (other parts from reference TRBV5-1 and TRBJ1-5): KAGVTQTPRYLIKTRGQQVTLSCSPISGHRSVSWYQQTPGQGLQFLFEYFSETQRNKGNFPGRFSGRQFSNSRSEMNVSTLELGDSALYLCASSWGGRSNQPQHFGDGTRLSIL.

In its sample, this clonotype was seen many times. The CDR3 DNA reads as TGTGCCAGCAACCGGATGGGTGGGGAGACCCAGTACTTC. Encoded protein: CASNRMGGETQYF. The chain links TRBV12-3 or TRBV12-4 to TRBJ2-5; D is unclear. The CDR3 has 13 amino acids. Trimming shortened V by 7 bases and J by 5 bases, and 14 bases separated the two germline ends.

This clonotype occurred a few times. The J gene is TRBJ1-1, the V gene TRBV9, with D maybe TRBD1 (5 bases). Looked up from germline, CDR1 is SGDLS and CDR2 is YYNGEE. The germline V and J ends were trimmed by 0 bases and 0 bases, with 9 bases remaining between them. The CDR3 totals 15 residues. CDR3 coding DNA: TGTGCCAGCAGCGTAGCACAGGAAATGAACACTGAAGCTTTCTTT. As protein: CASSVAQEMNTEAFF.

In its sample, this clonotype was seen a few times. V and J are TRBV7-2 and TRBJ1-4, with 7 bases identical to TRBD1. V shed 1 base, J shed 7 bases, and the junction held 15 bases outside the gene matches. This CDR3 spans 18 amino acids. Germline-derived CDR1 and CDR2 are SGHTA and FQGNSA. CDR3 nucleotide sequence: TGTGCCAGCAGCTTAGTGGGGACAGCGTCCGCGGGGAGTGAAAAACTGTTTTTT. Amino acids: CASSLVGTASAGSEKLFF.

The V gene is TRBV5-1, the J gene TRBJ2-7, with D maybe TRBD2 (5 bases). The CDR3 spans 12 residues. Trimming pared 4 bases from V and 5 bases from J, leaving 10 bases between. In germline, CDR1 is SGHRS, CDR2 YFSETQ. The chain's CDR3 is CASSPASHEQYF. The CDR3, as DNA: TGCGCCAGCAGCCCGGCTAGCCACGAGCAGTACTTC.

This clonotype was seen more than once but under ten times. The rearrangement uses TRBV14 and TRBJ2-5, with TRBD2 matching over 12 bases. This CDR3 is built from 15 residues. From germline, CDR1 is SGHDN and CDR2 FVKESK. V dropped 5 bases and J dropped 7; count of bases not matched to a gene: 8. CDR3 sequence reads: CASSSRLAGATTQYF. The DNA of the CDR3 is TGTGCCAGCAGCTCCAGACTAGCGGGGGCTACGACCCAGTACTTC.

This sequence joins TRBV5-4 and TRBJ1-4; D is ambiguous. CDR3 size: 14 residues. The V end lost 3 bases, the J end lost 3 bases, and 9 bases lay between the germline ends. Germline-derived CDR1 and CDR2 are SGHNT and YYREEE (reference sequence). Here the CDR3 reads CASSSQGPNEKLFF. CDR3 nucleotides: TGTGCCAGCAGCTCCCAAGGTCCTAATGAAAAACTGTTTTTT.

The table lists this clonotype with many counts. The V and J genes are TRBV28 and TRBJ1-2, with TRBD1 matching 8 bases. The CDR3 has 16 residues. V lost 4 bases and J lost 5; bases outside the gene matches: 12. CDR1 is MDHEN, CDR2 SYDVKM, per germline. CDR3 residues: CASSSAGQGIGYGYTF. The CDR3 coding sequence is TGTGCCAGCAGTTCCGCCGGACAGGGCATAGGGTATGGCTACACCTTC.

This clonotype came up a few times. The V and J genes are TRBV6-2 or TRBV6-3 and TRBJ1-3; possible D gene TRBD1, 5 bases. The germline CDR1 and CDR2 sequences are MNHEY and SVGEGT. This CDR3 contains 13 residues. The CDR3 region is CATREGSGNTIYF. For the CDR3, the DNA is TGTGCTACCAGGGAAGGGTCTGGAAACACCATATATTTT.

This chain connects TRBV5-1 to TRBJ1-1, with 7 bases fitting TRBD1. V lost 4 bases to trimming and J lost 1 base; unmatched junction nucleotides: 4. CDR3 length: 14 residues. Looked up from germline, CDR1 is SGHRS and CDR2 is YFSETQ. The CDR3 region has the DNA TGCGCCAGCAGCCGGGACAGTTCGAACACTGAAGCTTTCTTT. As protein: CASSRDSSNTEAFF.

As DNA, the CDR3 is TGTGCCAGCATTGACGGGACAAAGCTTAATCAGCCCCAGCATTTT. It translates to CASIDGTKLNQPQHF. The V and J genes are TRBV6-2 or TRBV6-3 and TRBJ1-5, with D perhaps matching TRBD1 (6 bases). Trimming shortened V by 7 bases and J by 4 bases, and 17 bases separated the two germline ends. This CDR3 is built from 15 residues. The V gene's germline CDR1 is MNHEY and CDR2 SVGEGT.

V and J are TRBV5-1 and TRBJ2-7; 11 nucleotides match TRBD2. Losses at the gene ends were 4 bases for V and 3 bases for J; bases not matched to a gene: 9. Germline CDR1 is SGHRS and CDR2 is YFSETQ. The CDR3 covers 16 residues. In nucleotides, the CDR3 is TGCGCCAGCAGCCCGGTGGGACTAGCGGCCCTCTACGAGCAGTACTTC. This translates into CASSPVGLAALYEQYF.